Presented here are 25 T cell receptor beta chains from one specimen sequenced in a study of cytomegalovirus exposure and HLA in healthy donors. Primers for the PCR totalled 60 Vbeta and 13 Jbeta. Measured with immunoSEQ multiplex PCR; TCRdb has only the in-frame clones, and not every one. Of some 150,000 clones listed, about 79% are singletons. Sample: PBMCs. The source of these receptors is a woman under 40 in good health and CMV-seronegative.

The rearrangement links TRBV6-1 to TRBJ2-5; the D gene is possibly TRBD2 (5 bases). Germline V gene lookup returns CDR1 MNHNS and CDR2 SASEGT. The CDR3 is made up of 13 amino acids. The V end was cut by 2 bases, the J end by 7 bases, with 11 bases between. CDR3 loop: CASSEREGGTQYF. The CDR3 region has the DNA TGTGCCAGCAGTGAAAGGGAAGGAGGGACCCAGTACTTC.

This chain joins TRBV6-1 and TRBJ1-1; 7 positions agree with TRBD1. The CDR3 consists of 15 residues. Germline V CDR1 and CDR2: MNHNS, SASEGT. Losses at the gene ends were 0 bases for V and 5 bases for J; bases not matched to a gene: 6. CDR3 nucleotides: TGTGCCAGCAGTGAAGCAGGCCACAGGGGTACTGAAGCTTTCTTT. It yields the protein CASSEAGHRGTEAFF.

The gene calls are TRBV7-8 and TRBJ1-1; perhaps TRBD1 as D (6 bases). This CDR3 is built from 15 residues. The V gene's germline CDR1 is SGHVS and CDR2 FQNEAQ. Between the trimmed V and J ends, which lost 2 bases and 0 bases, there was a span of 10 bases. CDR3 amino acids: CASSLSGQMNTEAFF. CDR3 in DNA: TGTGCCAGCAGCTTAAGCGGACAGATGAACACTGAAGCTTTCTTT.

This chain uses TRBV5-8 with TRBJ2-7, with 10 bases lining up with TRBD1. Germline-derived CDR1 and CDR2 are SGHTS and YDEGEE. The ends lost 6 bases at V and 5 bases at J; junction bases unmatched: 8. The CDR3 has 14 residues. CDR3 sequence reads: CASTRQGALDEQYF. The CDR3 DNA reads as TGTGCCAGCACCCGACAGGGGGCGCTCGACGAGCAGTACTTC.

The V and J genes are TRBV6-1 and TRBJ1-2; TRBD1 matches 7 bases. CDR3 size: 14 residues. CDR1 is MNHNS, CDR2 SASEGT, per germline. J lost 1 base, V lost 7 bases, and 6 bases had no gene match. CDR3 bases: TGTGCCAGCAAAAAGGGACAGATTAACTATGGCTACACCTTC. This codes for CASKKGQINYGYTF.

The J gene is TRBJ2-5, the V gene TRBV19, with 7 bases fitting TRBD1. V gave up 0 bases and J gave up 4 bases; unmatched junction bases: 2. Germline CDR1 is LNHDA and CDR2 is SQIVND (reference sequence). CDR3 size: 14 residues. Here the CDR3 reads CASSIDRGRETQYF. For the CDR3, the DNA is TGTGCCAGTAGTATAGACAGGGGGAGAGAGACCCAGTACTTC.

The V call is TRBV27, the J call TRBJ2-7, with D unresolved. Germline V gene data show CDR1 as MNHEY and CDR2 as SMNVEV (reference sequence). CDR3 length equals 15 residues. Trimming left V 0 bases short and J 3 bases short, with 12 bases between. CDR3 sequence: CASSLSPPTHYEQYF. CDR3 nucleotides: TGTGCCAGCAGTTTATCGCCCCCTACCCACTACGAGCAGTACTTC.

The gene calls are TRBV2 and TRBJ2-2; D is possibly TRBD2 (6 bases). V shed 6 bases and J shed 1 base, with 9 bases lying between them. The CDR3 covers 14 residues. Germline loops: CDR1 SNHLY, CDR2 FYNNEI. CDR3 coding DNA: TGTGCCAGCAGAAGCGGGTTGAACACCGGGGAGCTGTTTTTT. This translates into CASRSGLNTGELFF.

A note on this clone: This CDR3 is also generated by other DNA sequences in the sample. J is TRBJ2-2 and V is TRBV7-6, with D possibly TRBD2 on 6 matching bases. The length of the CDR3 is 16 residues. The V end lost 5 bases, the J end lost 3 bases, and 16 bases lay between the germline ends. The germline V gene encodes CDR1 SGHVS and CDR2 FNYEAQ. CDR3 sequence: CASSPIRGRHTGELFF. DNA of the CDR3: TGTGCCAGCAGCCCAATCCGAGGGAGGCACACCGGGGAGCTGTTTTTT.

The V and J genes are TRBV18 and TRBJ1-5; a possible D gene is TRBD1 (5 bases). The CDR3 covers 13 residues. Germline CDR1 and CDR2: KGHSH and LQKENI. The V gene lost 6 bases and the J gene lost 4 bases, with 10 bases spanning the gap. CDR3 nucleotides: TGTGCCAGCTCTGGGGGGGTGAATCAGCCCCAGCATTTT. Encoded protein: CASSGGVNQPQHF.

The chain carries TRBV29-1 and TRBJ1-1; D gene uncertain. The germline V gene has CDR1 SQVTM and CDR2 ANQGSEA. CDR3 length equals 12 residues. Trimming removed 7 bases from V and 1 base from J, with 10 bases in between. The CDR3 loop is CSAYAGNTEAFF. For the CDR3, the DNA is TGCAGCGCGTACGCGGGGAACACTGAAGCTTTCTTT.

The chain recombines TRBV29-1 with TRBJ1-2, with D unclear. V lost 4 bases and J 4 bases, leaving 10 bases between the germline ends. Germline values: CDR1 SQVTM, CDR2 ANQGSEA. The CDR3 covers 12 residues. The CDR3 DNA follows: TGCAGCGTTGCGCAGGTTGGCTATGGCTACACCTTC. Amino acids: CSVAQVGYGYTF.

The V and J genes are TRBV6-6 and TRBJ1-4, with D perhaps matching TRBD1 (5 bases). Trimming stripped 2 bases from V and 2 bases from J, with 9 bases between. The CDR3 loop spans 15 amino acids. Per germline, CDR1 MNHNY and CDR2 SVGAGI (reference sequence). The chain's CDR3 is CASSYPAGTNEKLFF. The CDR3 bases are TGTGCCAGCAGTTACCCCGCAGGGACTAATGAAAAACTGTTTTTT.

The chain has TRBV28 and TRBJ2-5, with D perhaps matching TRBD1 (5 bases). Germline values: CDR1 MDHEN, CDR2 SYDVKM. The CDR3 extends over 13 amino acids. V shed 2 bases and J shed 2 bases, with 6 bases lying between them. CDR3 region: CASSLQGQETQYF. CDR3 nucleotide sequence: TGTGCCAGCAGTTTACAGGGACAAGAGACCCAGTACTTC. The full variable domain, its missing parts supplied by reference TRBV28 and TRBJ2-5, is DVKVTQSSRYLVKRTGEKVFLECVQDMDHENMFWYRQDPGLGLRLIYFSYDVKMKEKGDIPEGYSVSREKKERFSLILESASTNQTSMYLCASSLQGQETQYFGPGTRLLVL.

The V gene is TRBV5-6, the J gene TRBJ1-2; possibly TRBD1 for D (5 bases). V lost 1 base, J lost 2 bases, and 12 bases lay in between. Germline loops: CDR1 SGHDT, CDR2 YYEEEE. The CDR3 length is 15 residues. The CDR3 DNA is TGTGCCAGCAGCTTGCCAGGGCGTTCCAACTATGGCTACACCTTC. Translating it yields CASSLPGRSNYGYTF.

This clone has more than one count but fewer than ten. The CDR3 spells CASSAGDLLSTEAFF. The CDR3 DNA sequence: TGTGCCAGCAGTGCTGGTGATTTGCTGAGCACTGAAGCTTTCTTT. J is TRBJ1-1 and V is TRBV25-1; D gene ambiguous. The germline gives CDR1 MGHDK, CDR2 SYGVNS. The CDR3 is 15 amino acids. Trimming cost V 4 bases and J 4 bases, with 16 bases left between them.

The chain is built from TRBV5-1 and TRBJ1-1; 9 nucleotides line up with TRBD1. The CDR3 consists of 20 residues. With V trimmed by 1 base and J by 4 bases, 20 bases remained unmatched. Germline CDR1 reads SGHRS; CDR2 reads YFSETQ. This chain's CDR3 is CASSLLGTARTGAGGTEAFF. The CDR3 nucleotides read TGCGCCAGCAGCTTGTTAGGTACTGCAAGGACAGGGGCAGGGGGCACTGAAGCTTTCTTT.

The rearrangement links TRBV6-5 to TRBJ1-2; D is undetermined. This CDR3 spans 15 amino acids. Germline CDR1 is MNHEY and CDR2 is SVGAGI. V shed 6 bases and J shed 5 bases, with 19 bases lying between them. This CDR3 is CASSTLRGSRYGYTF. For the CDR3, the DNA is TGTGCCAGCAGCACCCTCCGGGGTAGCCGTTATGGCTACACCTTC.

The V and J genes are TRBV4-2 and TRBJ1-2; 10 bases fit TRBD1. The CDR3 has 15 residues. The germline gives CDR1 LGHNA, CDR2 YNFKEQ. V gave up 4 bases and J gave up 4 bases; unmatched junction bases: 6. DNA of the CDR3: TGTGCCAGCAGCCCCGGGACAGGGGTTCGCTATGGCTACACCTTC. Protein sequence: CASSPGTGVRYGYTF.

J is TRBJ2-1 and V is TRBV9; 9 bases align to TRBD2. The CDR3 totals 15 residues. Germline V gives CDR1 SGDLS, CDR2 YYNGEE. The J segment lost 3 bases and the V segment lost 0 bases, leaving 1 base of the junction unmatched. The CDR3 region has the DNA TGTGCCAGCAGCGTAGTAGCGGGGGACTACAATGAGCAGTTCTTC. This encodes CASSVVAGDYNEQFF.

This clone was seen more than once but under ten times. The chain links TRBV2 to TRBJ1-5; D might be TRBD1 (5 bases). Germline-derived CDR1 and CDR2 are SNHLY and FYNNEI. The CDR3 is made up of 13 amino acids. Trimming shortened V by 9 bases and J by 0 bases, and 9 bases separated the two germline ends. In nucleotides, the CDR3 is TGTGCCAGGTCGGGGGATAGCAATCAGCCCCAGCATTTT. This encodes CARSGDSNQPQHF.

The V and J genes are TRBV19 and TRBJ1-5; tentatively, D is TRBD1 (6 bases). This CDR3 has 14 amino acids. Germline V gene sequence: CDR1 LNHDA, CDR2 SQIVND (reference sequence). Trimming took off 5 bases at V and 0 bases at J, with 8 bases between the two ends. The CDR3 is CASSHRDSNQPQHF. The CDR3 region has the DNA TGTGCCAGTAGTCACAGGGATAGCAATCAGCCCCAGCATTTT.

The genes are TRBV9 and TRBJ1-2, with D maybe TRBD1 (5 bases). CDR3 size: 15 residues. Trimming pared 2 bases from V and 2 bases from J, leaving 13 bases between. Germline V lookup: CDR1 SGDLS, CDR2 YYNGEE. CDR3 coding DNA: TGTGCCAGCAGCGTGGGGGGTACAGGAAACTATGGCTACACCTTC. Amino acids: CASSVGGTGNYGYTF.

As to this clone: This sample includes further DNA sequences coding for the same CDR3. V is TRBV7-3 and J is TRBJ1-1; D uncertain. The germline gives CDR1 SGHTA, CDR2 FQGTGA. This CDR3 spans 13 amino acids. V lost 2 bases, J lost 0 bases, and 4 bases lay in between. The DNA of the CDR3 is TGTGCCAGCAGCTTATCAGTGAACACTGAAGCTTTCTTT. Its translation is CASSLSVNTEAFF. Combining the CDR3 with reference TRBV7-3 and TRBJ1-1 gives the whole variable domain GAGVSQTPSNKVTEKGKYVELRCDPISGHTALYWYRQSLGQGPEFLIYFQGTGAADDSGLPNDRFFAVRPEGSVSTLKIQRTERGDSAVYLCASSLSVNTEAFFGQGTRLTVV.

The rearrangement links TRBV14 to TRBJ1-3; D might be TRBD1 (5 bases). The germline gives CDR1 SGHDN, CDR2 FVKESK. V lost 5 bases to trimming and J lost 0 bases, with 5 bases between them. The CDR3 contains 13 residues. Written as DNA, the CDR3 is TGTGCCAGCAGCAGGGGCTCTGGAAACACCATATATTTT. It translates to CASSRGSGNTIYF.